Listed here are 3 T cell receptor beta chains from one sample, sequenced in a study of T cells in Graves' hyperthyroidism and ophthalmopathy. RNA transcripts provided the source from which TCR beta CDR3 regions were amplified. HTBI primers drove first-round RT-PCR of the TCR CDR3. TCRdb re-derived calls from the multiplex PCR reads in MiXCR, one entry per CDR3 protein. The sample lists more than 550,000 distinct CDR3 sequences; roughly 20% were seen once. Material for sequencing was blood. The receptors were gathered from a woman aged 50 to 65 with Graves' hyperthyroidism that later progressed to Graves' ophthalmopathy.

The chain links TRBV7-9 to TRBJ1-4, with D uncertain. Trimming removed 5 bases at V and 8 bases at J, with 9 bases between. The CDR3 is 12 residues long. CDR1 is SEHNR and CDR2 is FQNEAQ in the germline V gene (reference sequence). The CDR3 here is CASSVPKEKLFF. DNA for the CDR3: TGTGCCAGCAGCGTACCGAAGGAAAAACTGTTTTTT.

This clonotype was seen a handful of times. The rearrangement uses TRBV5-1 and TRBJ2-7, with a weak D call TRBD2 (5 bases). V lost 1 base and J lost 4, with 18 bases in between. This CDR3 is built from 16 residues. Germline CDR1 reads SGHRS; CDR2 reads YFSETQ. CDR3 coding DNA: TGCGCCAGCAGCTTGCATCTGACGGAGGCCGGGTACGAGCAGTACTTC. Translation gives CASSLHLTEAGYEQYF.

The rearrangement uses TRBV9 and TRBJ2-1; D might be TRBD1 (6 bases). From germline, CDR1 is SGDLS and CDR2 YYNGEE. V dropped 0 bases and J dropped 7 bases, with 14 bases sitting between them. The CDR3 runs 15 residues. CDR3 nucleotides: TGTGCCAGCAGCGTAGTACAGGGTACGTTTAATGAGCAGTTCTTC. Its protein product is CASSVVQGTFNEQFF.